The T cell receptor (beta chain) described here comes from a study of blood T cell repertoires in COVID-19 (dated by TCRdb to 2018 to 2020). Study-level background: The collaborator samples originated in the United States, Italy and Spain and spanned the acute and convalescent phases of COVID-19. The prospective study material was composed of cDNA or gDNA derived from T cells, B-cell-depleted T cells, or PBMCs. Where HLA class I and class II types were available, the types were taken from metadata supplied by the sample provider, not from assay-based typing. Samples were obtained from the ongoing ImmuneRACE study (first 160 participants) and from over 1,000 subjects provided by 6 global collaborators. A freely available public database, intended as a resource for researchers studying the immune response to SARS-CoV-2, is where the repertoires were released. The dataset comprised deeply sampled blood TCRbeta repertoires from subjects exposed to, actively infected with, or recovered from COVID-19. A de-identified subject ID, COVID-19 status, age in years and sex were almost always included in the sample metadata.

The V end loses 0 bases and the J end loses 1 base, and a stretch of 9 bases separates them. CDR1 is given as ENHRY and CDR2 as SYGVKD, both from the germline V gene. From cysteine to phenylalanine, the CDR3 is 15 amino acids long. Only the CDR3 part of the read is kept: 45 bases, read in frame from the first base. Another Seattle source contributed samples from volunteer blood donors who had recovered from COVID-19. The collaborating institutions used their own protocols to collect whole blood in K2EDTA tubes. For TCRbeta analysis, collaborators shipped samples in one of three forms: frozen whole blood, isolated PBMCs, or DNA extracted from either of those sample types. Regarding this clone: Its antigen remains unidentified. No much larger clone is present one base from it, and per-base qualities are unavailable.

Results the study describes overall, beyond this receptor: How much clinical and demographic metadata was included differed by source and by participant, and the metadata was provided uncurated.

TCRbeta CDR3 regions were amplified from genomic DNA by means of the immunoSEQ Assay, a bias-controlled multiplex PCR. Per the authors' processing: Nucleated cell counts per sample were estimated from amplification of reference gene primers within the assay. To quantify the absolute abundance of each unique TCRbeta CDR3 rearrangement, sequence reads were collapsed and filtered. For each sample, productive Simpson clonality was calculated as the square root of Simpson's diversity index across productive rearrangements. Held by TCRdb, this immuneACCESS table contains in-frame sequences only and omits some clones. Under half of the omission traces to an unresolved V gene where checked; the cause of the rest is unknown. D and trimming come from the DNA, and the V and J calls and clone size come from that table. The sample contains about 230,000 clones, 70% to 85% of them found a single time. The ten largest clonotypes hold 1.2% to 1.5% of the sample.

The sequenced sample was peripheral blood. The clonotype originates from a woman aged 40 to 50 who had recovered from COVID-19. Rearrangement joined TRBV10-3 to TRBJ2-5; tentative D gene TRBD2, with 6 bases matching. The CDR3 protein: CAISESEGLQETQYF. DNA sequence: TGTGCCATCAGTGAGTCGGAGGGGCTCCAAGAGACCCAGTACTTC.